The clone carrying this TCR beta chain turned up a few times. The antigen remains undetermined. Naive CD4+ T cells were purified with Tregs depleted by CD25. Full-length variable regions came from constant-region reverse primers plus semi-nested Nested Universal Primer A PCR. MiXCR, applied by TCRdb to the 5' RACE reads, yields one record per CDR3 protein. The sample consists of about 40,000 distinct CDR3 sequences, 18% of them appearing once. The V gene's germline CDR1 is SGHRS and CDR2 YFSETQ. This CDR3 region has 14 residues. V was cut by 6 bases and J by 2 bases, with 12 bases left in between. Findings and caveats of the study: Tumor Treg TCRs overlapped most with tumor naive CD4+ cells.

The rearrangement joins TRBV5-1 to TRBJ2-1, with a possible D match to TRBD1 (6 bases). Sequencing input: naive CD4+ T cells sorted from a lymph node. Indicated subset: naive CD4+ T cells, CD4+CD45RA+CD25-. This sequence was found in a female donor with breast cancer. CDR3 sequence (DNA): TGCGCCAGCAACGAACAGGGTCCCTACAATGAGCAGTTCTTC. Translation gives CASNEQGPYNEQFF.